These 14 T cell receptor beta chains were sequenced from one sample in a study of OX40 agonist ivuxolimab in advanced cancers. Clones were read by immunoSEQ multiplex PCR, and TCRdb kept only the in-frame ones, dropping some. The table has fewer than 120,000 clones, about nine tenths seen once. The sequencing used CD4+ or CD8+ T cells sorted from blood, collected in a trial of the OX40 agonist ivuxolimab. The receptor set was obtained from an adult with an advanced solid tumor such as melanoma, head and neck, liver or kidney cancer.

This chain links TRBV15 with TRBJ1-2, with D perhaps TRBD1 (5 bases). Germline-derived CDR1 and CDR2 are LNHNV and YYDKDF (reference sequence). The length of the CDR3 is 15 residues. V lost 0 bases and J 4 bases, leaving 12 bases between the germline ends. CDR3 DNA: TGTGCCACCAGCAGAGATCGGGGGGTTGGCTATGGCTACACCTTC. The encoded protein is CATSRDRGVGYGYTF.

This clone has a single count. The rearrangement uses TRBV6-5 and TRBJ1-5; D unresolved. CDR1 is MNHEY and CDR2 is SVGAGI in the germline V gene. V was cut by 7 bases and J by 5 bases, with 12 bases left in between. CDR3 size: 13 residues. The CDR3 reads CASMGIGHQPQHF. The CDR3 coding sequence is TGTGCCAGCATGGGGATCGGCCATCAGCCCCAGCATTTT.

The genes are TRBV28 and TRBJ1-2; D not certain. CDR1 and CDR2 from the germline V gene are MDHEN and SYDVKM. The CDR3 length is 13 residues. Trimming shortened V by 5 bases and J by 6 bases, and 13 bases separated the two germline ends. The CDR3 region is CASSKPRDHGYTF. The CDR3 DNA reads TGTGCCAGCAGTAAACCTCGAGACCATGGCTACACCTTC.

V is TRBV9 and J is TRBJ2-1, with 11 nucleotides matching TRBD1. V was clipped by 3 bases and J by 6 bases; unmatched bases: 5. Germline V gene data show CDR1 as SGDLS and CDR2 as YYNGEE. The CDR3 sequence is 15 residues long. CDR3 sequence reads: CASSAPGTGGNEQFF. The DNA for the CDR3 is TGTGCCAGCAGCGCCCCCGGGACAGGGGGCAATGAGCAGTTCTTC.

The chain carries TRBV2 and TRBJ2-1, with 7 bases matching TRBD1. The CDR3 extends over 14 amino acids. Germline lookup yields CDR1 SNHLY and CDR2 FYNNEI. The V gene end was trimmed by 7 bases and the J gene end by 1 base; junction bases not matched to a gene: 4. The DNA of the CDR3 is TGTGCCAGCACCAAACAGGGGTCCTACAATGAGCAGTTCTTC. Translated: CASTKQGSYNEQFF.

The chain combines TRBV15 with TRBJ1-1; 8 bases fit TRBD1. The CDR3 contains 14 residues. The junction had 6 bases not matched to a gene; V was cut back by 4 bases and J by 5 bases. The germline gives CDR1 LNHNV, CDR2 YYDKDF (reference sequence). DNA for the CDR3: TGTGCCACCAGCAAGACAGGGGAGTTGACTGAAGCTTTCTTT. It is translated as CATSKTGELTEAFF.

The chain employs TRBV11-2 and TRBJ2-1; 7 nucleotides line up with TRBD1. With V trimmed by 3 bases and J by 7 bases, 6 bases remained unmatched. The CDR3 is made up of 14 amino acids. The V gene's germline CDR1 is SGHAT and CDR2 FQNNGV. Here the CDR3 reads CASSFSPQGNEQFF. As DNA, the CDR3 is TGTGCCAGCAGCTTTTCACCACAGGGGAATGAGCAGTTCTTC. Full variable domain (outside the CDR3, taken from reference TRBV11-2 and TRBJ2-1): EAGVAQSPRYKIIEKRQSVAFWCNPISGHATLYWYQQILGQGPKLLIQFQNNGVVDDSQLPKDRFSAERLKGVDSTLKIQPAKLEDSAVYLCASSFSPQGNEQFFGPGTRLTVL.

The CDR3 loop is CASAVGVSGNTIYF. CDR3 nucleotides: TGCGCCAGCGCGGTGGGGGTGTCTGGAAACACCATATATTTT. This chain uses TRBV10-2 with TRBJ1-3, with D possibly being TRBD1 (5 bases). CDR3 length: 14 amino acids. Between the trimmed V and J ends, which lost 8 bases and 1 base, there was a span of 12 bases. The germline CDR1 and CDR2 sequences are WSHSY and SAAADI.

This clone was seen just once. The gene calls are TRBV19 and TRBJ1-1; D is unclear. The V gene lost 5 bases and the J gene lost 3 bases, with 10 bases spanning the gap. This CDR3 comprises 13 residues. From germline, CDR1 is LNHDA and CDR2 SQIVND (reference sequence). The CDR3 reads CASSVTGYTEAFF. The CDR3 DNA reads as TGTGCCAGTAGTGTGACGGGTTACACTGAAGCTTTCTTT.

The CDR3 DNA follows: TGTGCCAGCAGTTTATTAGCGGTGAGGGACAGGACGAACACCGGGGAGCTGTTTTTT. It codes for CASSLLAVRDRTNTGELFF. V is TRBV28 and J is TRBJ2-2, with TRBD1 identical over 8 bases. CDR3 length: 19 amino acids. The V and J ends lost 1 base and 0 bases, in that order; junction bases with no gene match: 10. CDR1 is MDHEN, CDR2 SYDVKM, per germline.

J is TRBJ2-7 and V is TRBV6-1, with D hard to call. From germline, CDR1 is MNHNS and CDR2 SASEGT. V was cut by 6 bases and J by 2 bases, with 5 bases left in between. The CDR3 is 11 amino acids. CDR3 protein: CASRTPYEQYF. CDR3 in DNA: TGTGCCAGCAGGACCCCCTACGAGCAGTACTTC.

The chain carries TRBV28 and TRBJ1-2; the match to TRBD1 covers 10 bases. Germline V CDR1 and CDR2: MDHEN, SYDVKM. Losses at the gene ends were 5 bases for V and 6 bases for J; bases not matched to a gene: 6. The CDR3 sequence is 14 residues long. The CDR3 DNA reads as TGTGCCAGCAGTCCGATCGACAGGGGGCATGGCTACACCTTC. Protein sequence: CASSPIDRGHGYTF.

This sequence joins TRBV30 and TRBJ1-5, with 8 bases that match TRBD1. The germline gives CDR1 GTSNPN, CDR2 SVGIG (reference sequence). Losses at the gene ends were 3 bases for V and 6 bases for J; bases not matched to a gene: 4. The CDR3 loop spans 13 amino acids. The CDR3 spells CAWRGQVGQPQHF. In nucleotides, the CDR3 is TGTGCCTGGAGGGGACAGGTGGGTCAGCCCCAGCATTTT. The full variable domain, in which reference TRBV30 and TRBJ1-5 provide the parts outside the CDR3, is SQTIHQWPATLVQPVGSPLSLECTVEGTSNPNLYWYRQAAGRGLQLLFYSVGIGQISSEVPQNLSASRPQDRQFILSSKKLLLSDSGFYLCAWRGQVGQPQHFGDGTRLSIL.

This chain joins TRBV9 and TRBJ2-1; TRBD2 agrees at 13 bases. The length of the CDR3 is 19 residues. CDR1 SGDLS and CDR2 YYNGEE come from the germline V gene. After removal of 2 bases from V and 3 bases from J, the junction contained 11 bases not matched to a gene. The CDR3 loop is CASSVGLAGANPIYNEQFF. In DNA, the CDR3 is TGTGCCAGCAGCGTCGGACTAGCGGGAGCCAACCCCATCTACAATGAGCAGTTCTTC.